Described below is a single T cell receptor beta chain sequence and its context. The table came from immunoSEQ multiplex PCR; TCRdb's copy has only in-frame clones and leaves some out. The sample contains some 70,000 clones, approximately 86% of which appear only once. The CDR3 loop spans 15 amino acids. The germline V gene encodes CDR1 SGHRS and CDR2 YFSETQ. Unmatched junction bases numbered 8, after V lost 4 bases and J lost 4 bases. This sample was included in a study of cytomegalovirus exposure and HLA in healthy donors. V usage is TRBV5-1 and J usage is TRBJ1-5; 7 bases are a match to TRBD1. The sample taken for sequencing was PBMCs. The sequence derives from a man younger than 40 in good health and CMV-seronegative. This CDR3 is CASSEGTDRNQPQHF. CDR3 coding DNA: TGCGCCAGCAGCGAAGGGACAGACCGAAATCAGCCCCAGCATTTT.